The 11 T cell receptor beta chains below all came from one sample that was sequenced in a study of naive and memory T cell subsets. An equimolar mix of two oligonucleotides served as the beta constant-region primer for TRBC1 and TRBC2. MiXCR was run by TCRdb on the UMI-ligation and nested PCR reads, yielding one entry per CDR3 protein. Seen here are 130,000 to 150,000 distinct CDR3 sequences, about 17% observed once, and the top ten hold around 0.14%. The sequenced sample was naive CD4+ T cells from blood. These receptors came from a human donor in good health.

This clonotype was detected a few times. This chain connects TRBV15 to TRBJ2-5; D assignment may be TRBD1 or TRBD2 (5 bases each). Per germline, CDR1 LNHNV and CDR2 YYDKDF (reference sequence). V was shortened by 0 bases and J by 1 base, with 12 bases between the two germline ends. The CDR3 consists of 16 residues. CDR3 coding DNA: TGTGCCACCAGCAGAGACCGGGACGGCATCCAAGAGACCCAGTACTTC. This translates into CATSRDRDGIQETQYF.

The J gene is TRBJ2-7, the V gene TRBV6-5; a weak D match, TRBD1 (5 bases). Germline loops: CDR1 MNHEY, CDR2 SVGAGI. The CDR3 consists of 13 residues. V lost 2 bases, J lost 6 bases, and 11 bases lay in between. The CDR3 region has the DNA TGTGCCAGCAGTTACGGGCAGGGAACCGAGCAGTACTTC. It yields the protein CASSYGQGTEQYF.

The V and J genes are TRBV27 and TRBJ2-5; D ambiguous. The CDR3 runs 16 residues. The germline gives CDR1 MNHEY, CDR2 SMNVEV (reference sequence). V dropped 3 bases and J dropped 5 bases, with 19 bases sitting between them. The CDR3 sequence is CASSFRSALGVETQYF. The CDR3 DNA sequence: TGTGCCAGCAGTTTTAGGTCGGCCTTGGGTGTGGAGACCCAGTACTTC.

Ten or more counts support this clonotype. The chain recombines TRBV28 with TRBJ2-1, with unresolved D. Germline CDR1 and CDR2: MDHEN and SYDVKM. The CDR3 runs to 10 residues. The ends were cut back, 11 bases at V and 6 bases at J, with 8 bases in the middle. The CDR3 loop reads CASGANEQFF. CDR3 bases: TGTGCCTCTGGTGCCAATGAGCAGTTCTTC.

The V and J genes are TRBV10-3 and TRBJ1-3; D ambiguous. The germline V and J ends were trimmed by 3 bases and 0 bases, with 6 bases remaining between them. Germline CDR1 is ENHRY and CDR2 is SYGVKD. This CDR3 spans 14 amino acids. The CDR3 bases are TGTGCCATCAGTGACGCGGGCTCTGGAAACACCATATATTTT. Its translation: CAISDAGSGNTIYF.

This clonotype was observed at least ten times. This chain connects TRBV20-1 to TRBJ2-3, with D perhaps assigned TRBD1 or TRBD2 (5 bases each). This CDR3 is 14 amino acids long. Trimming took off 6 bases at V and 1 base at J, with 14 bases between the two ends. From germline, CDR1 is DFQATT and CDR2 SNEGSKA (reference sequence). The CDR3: CSAPAGAGTDTQYF. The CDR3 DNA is TGCAGTGCCCCGGCCGGGGCCGGCACAGATACGCAGTATTTT.

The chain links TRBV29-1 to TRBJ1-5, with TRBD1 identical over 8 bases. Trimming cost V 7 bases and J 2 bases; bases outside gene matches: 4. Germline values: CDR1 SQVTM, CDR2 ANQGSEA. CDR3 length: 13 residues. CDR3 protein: CSAGQGGNQPQHF. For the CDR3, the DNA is TGCAGCGCCGGACAGGGAGGCAATCAGCCCCAGCATTTT. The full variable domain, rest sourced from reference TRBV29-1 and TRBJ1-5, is SAVISQKPSRDICQRGTSLTIQCQVDSQVTMMFWYRQQPGQSLTLIATANQGSEATYESGFVIDKFPISRPNLTFSTLTVSNMSPEDSSIYLCSAGQGGNQPQHFGDGTRLSIL.

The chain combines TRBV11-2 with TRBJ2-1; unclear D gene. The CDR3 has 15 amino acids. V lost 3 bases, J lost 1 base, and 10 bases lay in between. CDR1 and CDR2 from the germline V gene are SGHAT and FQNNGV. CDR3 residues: CASSLVPRSYNEQFF. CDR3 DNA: TGTGCCAGCAGCTTGGTCCCCCGATCCTACAATGAGCAGTTCTTC.

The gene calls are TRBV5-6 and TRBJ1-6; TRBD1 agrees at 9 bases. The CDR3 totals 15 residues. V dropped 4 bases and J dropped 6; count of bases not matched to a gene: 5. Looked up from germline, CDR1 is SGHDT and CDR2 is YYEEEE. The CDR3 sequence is CASSGRTGANSPLHF. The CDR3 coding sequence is TGTGCCAGCAGCGGAAGGACAGGGGCTAATTCACCCCTCCACTTT.

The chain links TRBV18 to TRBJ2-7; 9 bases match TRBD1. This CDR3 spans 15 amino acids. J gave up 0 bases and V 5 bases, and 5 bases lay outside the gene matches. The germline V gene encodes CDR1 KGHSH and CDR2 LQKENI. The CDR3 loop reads CASSTAGQGSYEQYF. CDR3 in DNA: TGTGCCAGCTCAACCGCGGGACAGGGCTCCTACGAGCAGTACTTC.

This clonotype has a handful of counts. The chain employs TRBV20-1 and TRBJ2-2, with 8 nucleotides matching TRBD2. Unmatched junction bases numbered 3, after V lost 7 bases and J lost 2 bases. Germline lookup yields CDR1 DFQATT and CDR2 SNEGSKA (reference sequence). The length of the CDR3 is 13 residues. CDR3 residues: CSVAGTNTGELFF. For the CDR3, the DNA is TGCAGTGTAGCGGGAACCAACACCGGGGAGCTGTTTTTT.